One and the same sample provided the 18 T cell receptor beta chains below, sequenced in a study of CD8 T cells in ankylosing spondylitis. MiXCR was run by TCRdb on the 5' RACE reads, yielding one entry per CDR3 protein. The table records some 140,000 distinct CDR3 sequences, roughly 11% of them present only once. What was sequenced was blood, either unsorted or a sorted T cell fraction (not recorded which). The source of these receptors is a female donor with ankylosing spondylitis or in good health (not recorded which).

Comment on this clonotype: Compared with germline, one end of the junction differs, possibly owing to a read error. The V call is TRBV11-2, the J call TRBJ2-3; 11 bases agree with TRBD2. The CDR3 sequence is 19 residues long. Per the germline V gene, CDR1 is SGHAT and CDR2 is FQNNGV. The CDR3 nucleotides read TGTGCCAGCAGCCAGGGGTCTAGCGGGAGGACGTCTGGCACATATACGCAGTATTTT. This sequence encodes CASSQGSSGRTSGTYTQYF.

This clonotype was seen a few times. The chain joins TRBV5-1 to TRBJ2-1; 7 bases fit TRBD2. Germline V gene lookup returns CDR1 SGHRS and CDR2 YFSETQ. The CDR3 is made up of 14 amino acids. V trimming: 4 bases; J trimming: 7 bases; junction bases outside the gene matches: 8. This CDR3 is CASSVSGTTNEQFF. DNA of the CDR3: TGCGCCAGCAGCGTTTCCGGGACTACGAATGAGCAGTTCTTC.

This clonotype appeared many times. The CDR3, as DNA: TGCGCCAGCAGCCCCCGGACAGGCGGCACTGAAGCTTTCTTT. It specifies CASSPRTGGTEAFF. This chain uses TRBV5-1 with TRBJ1-1; 7 bases line up with TRBD1. The trim removed 4 bases at V and 4 bases at J, leaving 7 bases unmatched. Germline values: CDR1 SGHRS, CDR2 YFSETQ. The CDR3 spans 14 residues. Complete variable domain (other parts from reference TRBV5-1 and TRBJ1-1): KAGVTQTPRYLIKTRGQQVTLSCSPISGHRSVSWYQQTPGQGLQFLFEYFSETQRNKGNFPGRFSGRQFSNSRSEMNVSTLELGDSALYLCASSPRTGGTEAFFGQGTRLTVV.

In this sample, this clonotype turned up many times. The chain has TRBV2 and TRBJ1-6; TRBD1 matches 8 bases. Germline lookup yields CDR1 SNHLY and CDR2 FYNNEI. The V segment lost 5 bases and the J segment 7 bases; nucleotides outside the gene matches: 7. This CDR3 comprises 15 residues. The CDR3 sequence: CASSTETGENSPLHF. The CDR3 nucleotides read TGTGCCAGCAGTACTGAGACAGGGGAGAATTCACCCCTCCACTTT.

This clonotype was seen at least ten times. The CDR3 sequence: CASSQDQVRGIRGTDTQYF. The CDR3 bases are TGCGCCAGCAGCCAAGATCAAGTTAGGGGGATCAGGGGCACAGATACGCAGTATTTT. The V gene is TRBV4-1, the J gene TRBJ2-3; a possible D gene is TRBD1 (6 bases). CDR1 is MGHRA, CDR2 YSYEKL, per germline. Trimming took 0 bases from V and 1 from J, leaving 20 bases between them. The CDR3 covers 19 residues.

As regards this clonotype: A read error may be the cause here, since a much bigger clone is one base away. The rearrangement uses TRBV19 and TRBJ2-1, with TRBD2 identical over 11 bases. CDR3 length equals 16 residues. Germline-derived CDR1 and CDR2 are LNHDA and SQIVND (reference sequence). J gave up 8 bases and V 3 bases, and 9 bases lay outside the gene matches. The DNA for the CDR3 is TGTGCCAGTAGTATCGGCCAGGGACTAGCGGCCGATGAGCAGTTCTTC. The encoded protein is CASSIGQGLAADEQFF.

This clonotype was picked up a small number of times. V and J are TRBV19 and TRBJ1-5; 7 nucleotides match TRBD1. The V segment lost 5 bases and the J segment 7 bases; nucleotides outside the gene matches: 5. The CDR3 covers 13 residues. Looked up from germline, CDR1 is LNHDA and CDR2 is SQIVND (reference sequence). CDR3 loop: CASSWAGGQPQHF. Here the CDR3 DNA reads TGTGCCAGTAGTTGGGCAGGGGGACAGCCCCAGCATTTT.

This clonotype has a single count. A much larger clonotype is one base distant, so this may be a read error. The chain couples TRBV20-1 to TRBJ2-3; D call uncertain. There are 13 residues in the CDR3. The germline gives CDR1 DFQATT, CDR2 SNEGSKA (reference sequence). DNA of the CDR3: TGCAGTGCTAGGATTGGACCCACAGATACGAAGTATTTT. Protein sequence: CSARIGPTDTKYF.

This clonotype was observed many times. The J gene is TRBJ2-3, the V gene TRBV7-2, with TRBD2 matching 8 bases. CDR1 is SGHTA, CDR2 FQGNSA, per germline. Losses at the gene ends were 4 bases for V and 13 bases for J; bases not matched to a gene: 19. The CDR3 has 16 amino acids. The DNA for the CDR3 is TGTGCCAGCAGCTCCCCCGGGCGGGAGGCACAGATACGGAAGTATTTT. Translating it yields CASSSPGREAQIRKYF.

The CDR3 DNA follows: TGTCCTGGCAGATTACCCGTCTTGGGGGGCTCCTACAATGAGCAGTTCTTC. This encodes CPGRLPVLGGSYNEQFF. The rearrangement uses TRBV22-1 and TRBJ2-1. TRBV22-1 is marked as a pseudogene. This CDR3 is built from 17 residues.

This clonotype was seen many times. The CDR3 spells CASSFSYGYTF. CDR3 DNA: TGTGCCAGCAGTTTTAGCTATGGCTACACCTTC. The chain combines TRBV12-3 or TRBV12-4 with TRBJ1-2; D ambiguous. V lost 3 bases, J lost 4 bases, and 3 bases lay in between. The CDR3 contains 11 residues.

This clonotype was detected many times. The rearrangement joins TRBV7-2 to TRBJ2-1; D is possibly TRBD1 (6 bases). This CDR3 spans 15 amino acids. From germline, CDR1 is SGHTA and CDR2 FQGNSA. V was clipped by 0 bases and J by 1 base, with 7 bases between them. CDR3 in amino acids: CASSLAGTSYNEQFF. The DNA for the CDR3 is TGTGCCAGCAGCTTAGCCGGGACATCCTACAATGAGCAGTTCTTC.

This clonotype showed up many times. The V gene is TRBV5-6, the J gene TRBJ1-2, with D tentatively TRBD1 (6 bases). Looked up from germline, CDR1 is SGHDT and CDR2 is YYEEEE. CDR3 length equals 13 residues. Trimming pared 4 bases from V and 4 bases from J, leaving 11 bases between. The chain's CDR3 is CASSPRGPYGYTF. The CDR3, as DNA: TGTGCCAGCAGCCCCAGGGGCCCCTATGGCTACACCTTC.

This chain uses TRBV7-2 with TRBJ2-5; no clear D. V was clipped by 5 bases and J by 0 bases, with 4 bases between them. CDR1 and CDR2 from the germline V gene are SGHTA and FQGNSA. The CDR3 consists of 12 residues. This CDR3 is CASSLNQETQYF. As DNA, the CDR3 is TGTGCCAGCAGCCTCAACCAAGAGACCCAGTACTTC. Full variable domain (remainder filled in from reference TRBV7-2 and TRBJ2-5): GAGVSQSPSNKVTEKGKDVELRCDPISGHTALYWYRQSLGQGLEFLIYFQGNSAPDKSGLPSDRFSAERTGGSVSTLTIQRTQQEDSAVYLCASSLNQETQYFGPGTRLLVL.

This clonotype showed up many times. The V gene is TRBV19, the J gene TRBJ1-4; D remains unclear. Germline V gives CDR1 LNHDA, CDR2 SQIVND (reference sequence). V lost 4 bases to trimming and J lost 4 bases, with 10 bases between them. The CDR3 sequence is 14 residues long. CDR3 residues: CASSKQDFNEKLFF. The DNA of the CDR3 is TGTGCCAGTAGTAAGCAGGACTTTAATGAAAAACTGTTTTTT.

This clonotype showed up many times. This rearrangement joins TRBV20-1 to TRBJ2-5; D may be TRBD1 (7 bases). Germline CDR1 and CDR2: DFQATT and SNEGSKA (reference sequence). V lost 8 bases, J lost 3 bases, and 13 bases lay in between. This CDR3 region has 12 residues. The CDR3 DNA sequence: TGCAGTCCCAGGGGGGCCGAAGAGACCCAGTACTTC. It codes for CSPRGAEETQYF.

This clonotype showed up many times. The gene calls are TRBV12-3 or TRBV12-4 and TRBJ2-2; D call uncertain. There are 13 residues in the CDR3. Between the trimmed V and J ends, which lost 5 bases and 7 bases, there was a span of 11 bases. The CDR3 reads CASSPSQIGELFF. For the CDR3, the DNA is TGTGCCAGCAGTCCCAGTCAAATCGGGGAGCTGTTTTTT.

This clonotype was counted many times. The rearrangement links TRBV10-2 to TRBJ2-5; 8 bases agree with TRBD1. Germline CDR1 WSHSY, CDR2 SAAADI. Trimming took 7 bases from V and 2 from J; bases not matched to a gene: 6. The CDR3 is 14 residues long. In DNA form, the CDR3 reads TGCGCCAGCACCATTGGACAGGGACAAGAGACCCAGTACTTC. Encoded protein: CASTIGQGQETQYF.